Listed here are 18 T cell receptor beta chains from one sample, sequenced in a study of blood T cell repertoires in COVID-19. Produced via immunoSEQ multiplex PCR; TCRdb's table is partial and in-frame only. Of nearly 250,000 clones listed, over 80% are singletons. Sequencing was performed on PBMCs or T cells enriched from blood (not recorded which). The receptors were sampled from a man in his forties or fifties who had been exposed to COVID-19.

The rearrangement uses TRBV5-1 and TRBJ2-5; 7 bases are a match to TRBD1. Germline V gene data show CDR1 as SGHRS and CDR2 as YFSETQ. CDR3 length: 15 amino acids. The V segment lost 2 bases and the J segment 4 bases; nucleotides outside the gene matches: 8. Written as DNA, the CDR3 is TGCGCCAGCAGCTTAGACAGGGTAATTCGAGAGACCCAGTACTTC. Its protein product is CASSLDRVIRETQYF.

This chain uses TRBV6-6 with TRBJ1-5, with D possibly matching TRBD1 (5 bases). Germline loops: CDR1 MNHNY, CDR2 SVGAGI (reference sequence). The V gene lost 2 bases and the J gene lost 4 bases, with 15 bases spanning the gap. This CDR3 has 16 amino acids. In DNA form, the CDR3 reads TGTGCCAGCAGTTACCTCGGCAGGGTGGGGAATCAGCCCCAGCATTTT. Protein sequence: CASSYLGRVGNQPQHF.

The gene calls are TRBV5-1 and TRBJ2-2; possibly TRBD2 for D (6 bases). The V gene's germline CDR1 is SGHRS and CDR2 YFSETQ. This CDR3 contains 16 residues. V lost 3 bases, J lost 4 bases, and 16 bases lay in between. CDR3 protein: CASSSGTLGGTGELFF. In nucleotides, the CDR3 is TGCGCCAGCAGCTCCGGGACCCTCGGGGGCACCGGGGAGCTGTTTTTT.

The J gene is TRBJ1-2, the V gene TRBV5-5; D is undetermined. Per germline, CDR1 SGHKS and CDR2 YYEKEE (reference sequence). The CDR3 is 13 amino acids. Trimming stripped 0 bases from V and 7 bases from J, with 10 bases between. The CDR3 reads CASSLVDGSGYTF. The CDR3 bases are TGTGCCAGCAGCTTGGTGGACGGGAGTGGCTACACCTTC.

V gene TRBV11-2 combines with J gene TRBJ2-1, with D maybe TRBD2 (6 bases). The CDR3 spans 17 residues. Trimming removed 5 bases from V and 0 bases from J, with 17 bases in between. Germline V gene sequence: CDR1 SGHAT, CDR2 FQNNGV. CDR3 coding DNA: TGTGCCAGCAGCCCTAGGGACTTCAGGAGCTCCTACAATGAGCAGTTCTTC. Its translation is CASSPRDFRSSYNEQFF.

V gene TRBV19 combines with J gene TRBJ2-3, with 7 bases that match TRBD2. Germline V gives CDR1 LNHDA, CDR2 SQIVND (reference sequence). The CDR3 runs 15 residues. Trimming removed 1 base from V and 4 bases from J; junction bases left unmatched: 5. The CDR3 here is CASSIVGRGADTQYF. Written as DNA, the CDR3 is TGTGCCAGTAGTATAGTAGGGAGGGGCGCAGATACGCAGTATTTT.

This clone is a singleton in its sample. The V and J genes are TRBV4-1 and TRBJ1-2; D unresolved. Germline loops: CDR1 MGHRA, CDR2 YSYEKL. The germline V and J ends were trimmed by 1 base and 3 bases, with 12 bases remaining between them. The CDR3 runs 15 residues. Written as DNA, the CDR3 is TGCGCCAGCAGCCAAGGTATCTTCCTCGACTATGGCTACACCTTC. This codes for CASSQGIFLDYGYTF.

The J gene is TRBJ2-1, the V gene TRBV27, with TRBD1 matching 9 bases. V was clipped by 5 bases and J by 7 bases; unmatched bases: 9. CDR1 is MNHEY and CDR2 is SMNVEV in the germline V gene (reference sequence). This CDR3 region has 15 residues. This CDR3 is CASSRLQGAANEQFF. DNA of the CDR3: TGTGCCAGCAGTCGATTACAGGGGGCTGCGAATGAGCAGTTCTTC.

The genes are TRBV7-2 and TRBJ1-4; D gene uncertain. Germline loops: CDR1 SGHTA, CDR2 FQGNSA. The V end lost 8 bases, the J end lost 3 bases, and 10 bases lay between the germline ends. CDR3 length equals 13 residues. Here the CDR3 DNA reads TGTGCCAGCCTACGGTCCTCTAATGAAAAACTGTTTTTT. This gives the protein CASLRSSNEKLFF.

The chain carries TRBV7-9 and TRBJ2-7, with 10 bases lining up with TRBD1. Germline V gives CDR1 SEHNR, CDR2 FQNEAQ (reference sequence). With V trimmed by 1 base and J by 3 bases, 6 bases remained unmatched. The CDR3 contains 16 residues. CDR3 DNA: TGTGCCAGCAGCTTAGGGTGGCGGACAGGGGGCTACGAGCAGTACTTC. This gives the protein CASSLGWRTGGYEQYF. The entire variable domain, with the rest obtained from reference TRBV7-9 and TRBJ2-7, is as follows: DTGVSQNPRHKITKRGQNVTFRCDPISEHNRLYWYRQTLGQGPEFLTYFQNEAQLEKSRLLSDRFSAERPKGSFSTLEIQRTEQGDSAMYLCASSLGWRTGGYEQYFGPGTRLTVT.

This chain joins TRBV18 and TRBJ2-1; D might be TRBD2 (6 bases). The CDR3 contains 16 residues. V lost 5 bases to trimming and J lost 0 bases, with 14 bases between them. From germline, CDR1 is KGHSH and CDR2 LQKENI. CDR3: CASSINWDSSYNEQFF. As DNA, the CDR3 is TGTGCCAGCTCAATCAACTGGGACTCCTCCTACAATGAGCAGTTCTTC.

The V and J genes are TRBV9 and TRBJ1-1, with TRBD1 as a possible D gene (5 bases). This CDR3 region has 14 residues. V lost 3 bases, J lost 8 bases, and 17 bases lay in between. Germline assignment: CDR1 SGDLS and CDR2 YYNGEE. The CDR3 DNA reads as TGTGCCAGCAGCGCGGAGACAGAGAGAAAAGAAGCTTTCTTT. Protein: CASSAETERKEAFF.

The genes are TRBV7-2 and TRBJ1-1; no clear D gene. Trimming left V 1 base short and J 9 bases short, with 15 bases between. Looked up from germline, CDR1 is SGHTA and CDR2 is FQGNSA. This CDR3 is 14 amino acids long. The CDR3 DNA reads TGTGCCAGCAGCTTAGGTCAGGAACCCCTCAAAGCTTTCTTT. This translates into CASSLGQEPLKAFF.

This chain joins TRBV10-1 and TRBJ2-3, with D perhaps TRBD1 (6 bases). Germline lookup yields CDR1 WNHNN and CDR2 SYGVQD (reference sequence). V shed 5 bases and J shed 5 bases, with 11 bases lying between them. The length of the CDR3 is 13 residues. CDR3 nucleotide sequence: TGCGCCAGCAGTAACTTACAGGGAGATACGCAGTATTTT. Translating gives CASSNLQGDTQYF.

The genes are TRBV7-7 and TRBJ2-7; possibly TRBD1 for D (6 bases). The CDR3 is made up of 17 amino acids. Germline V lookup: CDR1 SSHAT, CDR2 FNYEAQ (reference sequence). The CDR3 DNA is TGTGCTAGCAGCTTACCCCTCCCAGGGGAGTGGGGTTACGAGCAGTACGTC. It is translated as CASSLPLPGEWGYEQYV.

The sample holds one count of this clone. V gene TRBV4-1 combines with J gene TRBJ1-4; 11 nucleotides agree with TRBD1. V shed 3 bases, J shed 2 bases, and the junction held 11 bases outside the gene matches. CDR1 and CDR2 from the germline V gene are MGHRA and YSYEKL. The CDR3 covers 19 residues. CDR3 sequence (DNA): TGCGCCAGCAGCCATCTTTACGGGACAGGGGGAGTTACTAATGAAAAACTGTTTTTT. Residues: CASSHLYGTGGVTNEKLFF.

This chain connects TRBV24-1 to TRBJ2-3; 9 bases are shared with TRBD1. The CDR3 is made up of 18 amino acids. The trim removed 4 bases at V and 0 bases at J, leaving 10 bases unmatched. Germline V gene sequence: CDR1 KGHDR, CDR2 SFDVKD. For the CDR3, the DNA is TGTGCCACCAGTGAGCCCGGGACAGGGAGGGAGAGCACAGATACGCAGTATTTT. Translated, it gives CATSEPGTGRESTDTQYF.

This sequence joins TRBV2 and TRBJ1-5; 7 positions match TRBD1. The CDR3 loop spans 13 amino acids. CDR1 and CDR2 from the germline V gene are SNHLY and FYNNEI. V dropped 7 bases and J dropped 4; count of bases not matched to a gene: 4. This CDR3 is CASTGQPNQPQHF. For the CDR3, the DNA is TGTGCCAGCACGGGACAGCCTAATCAGCCCCAGCATTTT.